A single sample gave rise to the 9 T cell receptor beta chains below, sequenced in a study of shared clonotypes between healthy human individuals (dated by TCRdb to about 2020). Library method: the immunoSEQ multiplex PCR assay. TCRdb retrieved this table from immuneACCESS and kept in-frame rearrangements only. Not all clones are present; in checked studies, unresolved V genes account for under half, and no reason is known for the remainder. The sample includes about 2,500,000 clones, with around 94% observed a single time. The top ten constitute 0.11% to 0.15% of the sample. The material sequenced was naive CD4+ T cells sorted from blood. Per the publication, the cell subset or site label means: CD45RA+ positively selected. The receptors stem from a man between 18 and 29 years old in good health.

The V and J genes are TRBV10-1 and TRBJ2-1; 7 nucleotides align to TRBD1. CDR3 length: 15 amino acids. The germline CDR1 and CDR2 sequences are WNHNN and SYGVQD (reference sequence). V gave up 4 bases and J gave up 2 bases; unmatched junction bases: 5. Here the CDR3 DNA reads TGCGCCAGCAGTGTATCAGGGGGTCCCTACAATGAGCAGTTCTTC. It is translated as CASSVSGGPYNEQFF.

The V call is TRBV19, the J call TRBJ2-5; 11 positions match TRBD1. V lost 0 bases and J lost 4; bases outside the gene matches: 7. There are 17 residues in the CDR3. Germline V gene lookup returns CDR1 LNHDA and CDR2 SQIVND (reference sequence). The CDR3 reads CASSIDPPDRGRETQYF. In DNA form, the CDR3 reads TGTGCCAGTAGTATAGACCCGCCGGACAGGGGGCGAGAGACCCAGTACTTC.

The table lists this clone with a count of one. This chain joins TRBV19 and TRBJ2-7; 8 bases agree with TRBD1. Trimming at V came to 4 bases and at J to 7 bases, leaving 9 bases not matched to a gene. This CDR3 contains 14 residues. CDR1 and CDR2 from the germline V gene are LNHDA and SQIVND (reference sequence). Here the CDR3 reads CASSTPGRGLEQYF. The CDR3 nucleotides are TGTGCCAGTAGTACCCCGGGCAGGGGGCTTGAGCAGTACTTC.

To note about this clone: The sample contains more than one DNA sequence encoding this CDR3. The rearrangement joins TRBV5-1 to TRBJ1-1; D remains unclear. Trimming removed 4 bases from V and 2 bases from J, with 6 bases in between. The CDR3 is 12 residues long. The V gene's germline CDR1 is SGHRS and CDR2 YFSETQ. The CDR3 spells CASSTVNTEAFF. Written as DNA, the CDR3 is TGCGCCAGCAGCACCGTAAACACTGAAGCTTTCTTT.

The V gene is TRBV18, the J gene TRBJ1-2, with D possibly being TRBD1 (6 bases). Trimming pared 3 bases from V and 3 bases from J, leaving 14 bases between. The CDR3 has 15 residues. Germline V CDR1 and CDR2: KGHSH, LQKENI. The CDR3 is CASSPVPTGDYGYTF. The CDR3 nucleotides are TGTGCCAGCTCACCTGTCCCGACAGGCGACTATGGCTACACCTTC.

This clone was detected only once. The chain has TRBV6-1 and TRBJ2-2, with 8 nucleotides matching TRBD1. Trimming took 3 bases from V and 7 from J; bases not matched to a gene: 4. Germline loops: CDR1 MNHNS, CDR2 SASEGT. The CDR3 is 14 residues long. The CDR3 loop reads CASSDGTGHGELFF. DNA for the CDR3: TGTGCCAGCAGTGACGGGACAGGTCACGGGGAGCTGTTTTTT.

As concerns this clone: Other nucleotide sequences from this sample produce the same CDR3. The chain recombines TRBV30 with TRBJ2-7; D is undetermined. Trimming left V 3 bases short and J 3 bases short, with 12 bases between. Per germline, CDR1 GTSNPN and CDR2 SVGIG (reference sequence). This CDR3 has 13 amino acids. The CDR3 DNA reads as TGTGCCTGGAGCCGTGGGGTTAGCTACGAGCAGTACTTC. This gives the protein CAWSRGVSYEQYF.

The chain recombines TRBV28 with TRBJ1-1; 8 bases map to TRBD1. Trimming took 6 bases from V and 8 from J; bases not matched to a gene: 8. Per germline, CDR1 MDHEN and CDR2 SYDVKM. CDR3 length equals 13 residues. The CDR3 coding sequence is TGTGCCAGCAGCTCTGGACAGGGCCTCGAAGCTTTCTTT. Amino acids: CASSSGQGLEAFF.

The chain couples TRBV5-6 to TRBJ2-7; a possible D gene is TRBD2 (8 bases). V was cut by 5 bases and J by 0 bases, with 15 bases left in between. CDR3 length: 15 amino acids. Germline-derived CDR1 and CDR2 are SGHDT and YYEEEE. CDR3: CASRLTGTSSYEQYF. CDR3 in DNA: TGTGCCAGCAGGCTGACAGGGACTAGCTCCTACGAGCAGTACTTC. Together with reference TRBV5-6 and TRBJ2-7, the CDR3 gives the full variable domain: DAGVTQSPTHLIKTRGQQVTLRCSPKSGHDTVSWYQQALGQGPQFIFQYYEEEERQRGNFPDRFSGHQFPNYSSELNVNALLLGDSALYLCASRLTGTSSYEQYFGPGTRLTVT.